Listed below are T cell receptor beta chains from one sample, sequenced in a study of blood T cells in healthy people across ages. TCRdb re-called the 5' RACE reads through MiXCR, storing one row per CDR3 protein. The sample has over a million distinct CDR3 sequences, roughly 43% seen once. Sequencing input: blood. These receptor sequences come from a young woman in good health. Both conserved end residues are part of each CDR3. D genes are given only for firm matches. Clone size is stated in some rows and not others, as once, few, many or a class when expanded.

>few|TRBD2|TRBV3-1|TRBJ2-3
TGTGCCAGCAGTAAGACTAGCGAAGATACGCAGTATTTT
CASSKTSEDTQYF
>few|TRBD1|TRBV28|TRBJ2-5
TGTGCCAGCAGTTTCCCGACAGGGTTGGAAGAGCAGTACTTC
CASSFPTGLEEQYF
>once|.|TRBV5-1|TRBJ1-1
TGCGCCAGCAGCTTAGACCGATTTGGGCCAGACACTGAAGCTTTCTTT
CASSLDRFGPDTEAFF
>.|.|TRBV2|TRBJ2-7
TGTGCCAGCAGTGAAGGTGGCAGATCCTACGAGCAGTACTTC
CASSEGGRSYEQYF
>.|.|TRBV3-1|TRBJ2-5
TGTGCCAACAGCCAAACCTTCGGTCAAGAGACCCAGTACTTC
CANSQTFGQETQYF
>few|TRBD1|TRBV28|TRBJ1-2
TGTGCCAGCAGTTTGACAGGGCCAAGTTCACCAGGCGACTATGGCTACACCTTC
CASSLTGPSSPGDYGYTF
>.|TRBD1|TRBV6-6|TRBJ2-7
TGTGCCAGCAGTTCCTCCCGGACAGGTAACTCCTACGAGCAGTACTTC
CASSSSRTGNSYEQYF
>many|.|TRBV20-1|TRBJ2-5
TGCAGTGCTAGGAAGGGAGAAGAGACCCAGTACTTC
CSARKGEETQYF
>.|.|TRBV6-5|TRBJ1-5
TGTGCCAGCAGTCGAGGACAGCATACTGCTCAGCCCCAGCATTTT
CASSRGQHTAQPQHF
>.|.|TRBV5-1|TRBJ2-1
TGCGCCAGCAGCTGGGACGGCTCCTACAATGAGCAGTTCTTC
CASSWDGSYNEQFF
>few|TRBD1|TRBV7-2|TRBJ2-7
TGTGCCAGCAGCTTAGTCGGGACAGGTCGGATATTGTACTTC
CASSLVGTGRILYF
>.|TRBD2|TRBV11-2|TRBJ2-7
TGTGCCAGCAGCTTAGATCTCCTAGCGGGGGGAGGGATTCAGTACTTC
CASSLDLLAGGGIQYF
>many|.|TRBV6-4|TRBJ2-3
TGTGCCAGCAGTGAGATAGAGGGAGCAGATACGCAGTATTTT
CASSEIEGADTQYF
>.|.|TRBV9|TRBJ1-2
TGTGCCAGCAGCGGACAAGAGAGGCATGGCTACACCTTC
CASSGQERHGYTF
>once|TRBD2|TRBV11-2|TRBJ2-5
TGTGCCAGCAGCTTAGACCTAGCGGGAGGATTTTCGAATGAGCAGTACTTC
CASSLDLAGGFSNEQYF
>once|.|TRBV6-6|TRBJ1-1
TGTGCCAGCAGAATAAGCGGGGACACTGAAGCTTTCTTT
CASRISGDTEAFF
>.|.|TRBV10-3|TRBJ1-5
TGTGCCATCAGTGAAACATGGGGGCAGCCCCAGCATTTT
CAISETWGQPQHF
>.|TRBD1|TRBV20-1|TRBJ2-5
TGCAGTGCCCAACCTCGACAGGGAAGTCAAGAGACCCAGTACTTC
CSAQPRQGSQETQYF
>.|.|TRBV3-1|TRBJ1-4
TGTGCCAGCAGCCAACGGCTACCGAGTCGGCTGTTTTTT
CASSQRLPSRLFF
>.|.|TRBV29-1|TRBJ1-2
TGCAGCGTTGAAGATCTGGCGGATAACTATGGCTACACCTTC
CSVEDLADNYGYTF
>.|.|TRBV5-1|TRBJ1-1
TGCGCCAGCAGCTTGGGATTGGGACCGACTATGAACACTGAAGCTTTCTTT
CASSLGLGPTMNTEAFF
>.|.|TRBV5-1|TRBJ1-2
TGCGCCAGCAGCCCCGGGCGCCAGTCGAACTATGGCTACACCTTC
CASSPGRQSNYGYTF
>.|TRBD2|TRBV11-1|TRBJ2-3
TGTGCCAGCAGCTTTCCAACGGGAGGGCTAACAGATACGCAGTATTTT
CASSFPTGGLTDTQYF
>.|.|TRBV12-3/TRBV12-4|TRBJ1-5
TGTGCCAGCAGCCTGCAACAGGGCTTTAATCAGCCCCAGCATTTT
CASSLQQGFNQPQHF
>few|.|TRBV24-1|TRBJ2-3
TGTGCCACCAGTGACCCGGGCGGAGTCCGTAGCACAGATACGCAGTATTTT
CATSDPGGVRSTDTQYF
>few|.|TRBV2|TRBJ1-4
TGTGCCAGCAGCCGAACCCAGGAAAAACTGTTTTTT
CASSRTQEKLFF
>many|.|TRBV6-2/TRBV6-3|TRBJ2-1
TGTGCCAGCAGTTACTCGATTCCCCCCCCCTACAATGAGCAGTTCTTC
CASSYSIPPPYNEQFF
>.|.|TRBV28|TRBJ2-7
TGTGCCAGCAGTCGTTTCCACGAGCAGTACTTC
CASSRFHEQYF
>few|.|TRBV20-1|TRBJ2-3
TGCAGTGCTAGAGAAGTGGGATTTAGTTTGAATACGCAGTATTTT
CSAREVGFSLNTQYF
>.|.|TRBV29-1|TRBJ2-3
TGCAGCGTTGAACTATTGGGGACAGATACGCAGTATTTT
CSVELLGTDTQYF
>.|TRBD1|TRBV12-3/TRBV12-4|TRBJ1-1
TGTGCCAGCAGTTTAAGGTGGACAGGGACGTCCGCTGAAGCTTTCTTT
CASSLRWTGTSAEAFF
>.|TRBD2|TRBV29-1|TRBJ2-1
TGCAGCGTTGGGCGGGAGGCCGTCTTC
CSVGREAVF
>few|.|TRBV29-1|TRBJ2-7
TGCAGCGTTCTAGAGGGAGATACCTACGAGCAGTACTTC
CSVLEGDTYEQYF
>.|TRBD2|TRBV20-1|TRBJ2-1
TGCAGTGCTCCCGGACTAGCGGAGAAGTACAATGAGCAGTTCTTC
CSAPGLAEKYNEQFF
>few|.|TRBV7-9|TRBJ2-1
TGTGCCAGCAGCGTGCCGAGCTCCTACAATGAGCAGTTCTTC
CASSVPSSYNEQFF
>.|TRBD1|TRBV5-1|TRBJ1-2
TGCGCCAGCAGCTCCCGGACAGGGAATAACTATGGCTACACCTTC
CASSSRTGNNYGYTF
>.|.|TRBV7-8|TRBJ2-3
TGTGCCAGCAGCCCCTCTCAGCTGGGTGATACGCAGTATTTT
CASSPSQLGDTQYF
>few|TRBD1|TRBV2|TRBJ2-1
TGTGCCACCATCGACAGGGGAGTTTACAATGAGCAGTTCTTC
CATIDRGVYNEQFF
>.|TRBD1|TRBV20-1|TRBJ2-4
TGCAGTGCTACCGGGACAGGGAGAAACATTCAGTACTTC
CSATGTGRNIQYF
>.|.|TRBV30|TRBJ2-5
TGTGCCCGAGGCGCGGGTATAATCAACCAAGAGACCCAGTACTTC
CARGAGIINQETQYF
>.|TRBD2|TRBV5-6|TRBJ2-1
TGTGCCAGCAGCTCCTGGAGCGGGGGGGCTGACAATGAGCAGTTCTTC
CASSSWSGGADNEQFF
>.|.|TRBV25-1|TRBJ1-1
TGTGCCAGCTGGGGTCCTGGGTACACTGAAGCTTTCTTT
CASWGPGYTEAFF
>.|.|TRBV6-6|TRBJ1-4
TGTGCCAGCACCCTGGGCCGACAGGCAGGCAATGAAAAACTGTTTTTT
CASTLGRQAGNEKLFF
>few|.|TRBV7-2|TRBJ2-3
TGTGCCAGCAGCTCTATAACTAGCACAGATACGCAGTATTTT
CASSSITSTDTQYF
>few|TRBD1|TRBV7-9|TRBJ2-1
TGTGCCTACCGGGACAGGAGTTTATACAATGAGCAGTTCTTC
CAYRDRSLYNEQFF
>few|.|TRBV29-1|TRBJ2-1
TGCAGCGGTGTCAGGATTGGGGCGGACAATGAGCAGTTCTTC
CSGVRIGADNEQFF
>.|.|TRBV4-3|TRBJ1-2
TGCGCCAGCAAAGGGTCCTATGGCTACACCTTC
CASKGSYGYTF
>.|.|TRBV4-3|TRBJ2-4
TGCGCCAGCAGCCAAGACAGGGAGCGGAACATTCAGTACTTC
CASSQDRERNIQYF
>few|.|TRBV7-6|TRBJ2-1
TGTGCCAGCAGCTGGCAGGCCTACAATGAGCAGTTCTTC
CASSWQAYNEQFF
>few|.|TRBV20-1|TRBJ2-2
TGCAGTGCTAGAGATCGGGGGTGGGGCACCTCGAACACCGGGGAGCTGTTTTTT
CSARDRGWGTSNTGELFF
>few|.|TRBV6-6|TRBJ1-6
TGTGCCAGCAGTTATGAGGTATCACCCCTCCACTTT
CASSYEVSPLHF
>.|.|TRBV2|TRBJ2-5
TGTGTCAGCAGCTCCGACAGAGCCGGGGTAGAGACCCAGTACTTC
CVSSSDRAGVETQYF
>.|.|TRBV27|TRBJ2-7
TGTGCCAGCAGTTTATTCTCGGGACTCAACTACGAGCAGTACTTC
CASSLFSGLNYEQYF
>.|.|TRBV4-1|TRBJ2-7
TGCGCCAGCAGCCAGTCCCTTAGGAACGAGCAGTACTTC
CASSQSLRNEQYF
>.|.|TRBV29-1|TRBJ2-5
TGCAGCGTTTATGGTGGATTAGGGAGCTTCCAAGAGACCCAGTACTTC
CSVYGGLGSFQETQYF
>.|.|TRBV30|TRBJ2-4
TGTGCCTGGAGTGGAGCGCAGGGGATTCAGTACTTC
CAWSGAQGIQYF